These 23 T cell receptor beta chains originate from one sample sequenced in a study of a mutant IDH1 vaccine in newly diagnosed glioma. Time point in this sample: week 35, safety follow-up. A 20-mer mutant IDH1 peptide at 300 ug was injected subcutaneously with topical imiquimod. The table came from immunoSEQ multiplex PCR; TCRdb's copy has only in-frame clones and leaves some out. The repertoire consists of tens of thousands of clones, with roughly 84% occurring once and the leading ten covering around 4.6%. Their cognate antigens are unknown. The starting material was PBMCs, obtained from a glioma patient whose treatment included an IDH1 peptide vaccine. The receptors here all came from a young man with glioma.

The V and J genes are TRBV9 and TRBJ1-1; no clear D. The CDR3 sequence is 12 residues long. Per the germline V gene, CDR1 is SGDLS and CDR2 is YYNGEE. Trimming stripped 6 bases from V and 11 bases from J, with 17 bases between. In DNA form, the CDR3 reads TGTGCCAGCACCATCAATTCGGGTCCCGCTTTCTTT. Protein sequence: CASTINSGPAFF.

This sequence joins TRBV4-2 and TRBJ2-7; D not resolved. Trimming took 4 bases from V and 1 from J, leaving 14 bases between them. The CDR3 sequence is 15 residues long. Germline-derived CDR1 and CDR2 are LGHNA and YNFKEQ. CDR3 in DNA: TGTGCCAGCAGCCGGACGTTGGCAGCTTCCTACGAGCAGTACTTC. This gives the protein CASSRTLAASYEQYF.

The genes are TRBV19 and TRBJ1-6; D remains ambiguous. V dropped 2 bases and J dropped 8 bases, with 4 bases sitting between them. This CDR3 comprises 12 residues. Germline loops: CDR1 LNHDA, CDR2 SQIVND (reference sequence). CDR3 residues: CASSILDSPLHF. In nucleotides, the CDR3 is TGTGCCAGTAGTATACTTGATTCACCCCTCCACTTT.

The chain uses TRBV4-1 and TRBJ1-5, with D hard to call. Germline loops: CDR1 MGHRA, CDR2 YSYEKL. The CDR3 consists of 15 residues. V was cut by 0 bases and J by 0 bases, with 6 bases left in between. CDR3 protein: CASSQDRASNQPQHF. As DNA, the CDR3 is TGCGCCAGCAGCCAAGATCGGGCTAGCAATCAGCCCCAGCATTTT.

This clone was detected a few times. The chain recombines TRBV19 with TRBJ1-5; possibly TRBD1 for D (5 bases). Germline loops: CDR1 LNHDA, CDR2 SQIVND (reference sequence). The CDR3 extends over 15 amino acids. Deletions cut 7 bases from V and 2 bases from J, with 15 bases between. CDR3 in DNA: TGTGCCAGTACCGAGTGGGGGACTGGCAATCAGCCCCAGCATTTT. Its translation is CASTEWGTGNQPQHF.

V is TRBV6-5 and J is TRBJ2-1; 9 nucleotides line up with TRBD2. V was pared by 4 bases and J by 0 bases, with 4 bases of the junction left unmatched. Germline V CDR1 and CDR2: MNHEY, SVGAGI. The CDR3 is made up of 16 amino acids. The CDR3 nucleotides are TGTGCCAGCAGTTGGGCTAGCGGGGTCTCCTACAATGAGCAGTTCTTC. It translates to CASSWASGVSYNEQFF.

The chain carries TRBV7-9 and TRBJ2-3; 11 bases match TRBD2. Germline V gene lookup returns CDR1 SEHNR and CDR2 FQNEAQ (reference sequence). J gave up 4 bases and V 4 bases, and 7 bases lay outside the gene matches. The CDR3 is made up of 16 amino acids. CDR3 nucleotide sequence: TGTGCCAGCAGCTCCACTAGCGGGGGAGTCGCAGATACGCAGTATTTT. As protein: CASSSTSGGVADTQYF. Combining the CDR3 with reference TRBV7-9 and TRBJ2-3 gives the whole variable domain DTGVSQNPRHKITKRGQNVTFRCDPISEHNRLYWYRQTLGQGPEFLTYFQNEAQLEKSRLLSDRFSAERPKGSFSTLEIQRTEQGDSAMYLCASSSTSGGVADTQYFGPGTRLTVL.

The CDR3 sequence is CASSPLPSTDTQYF. For the CDR3, the DNA is TGTGCCAGCTCACCACTTCCCAGCACAGATACGCAGTATTTT. This chain joins TRBV18 and TRBJ2-3, with D uncertain. This CDR3 contains 14 residues. Germline V gives CDR1 KGHSH, CDR2 LQKENI. V was cut by 1 base and J by 0 bases, with 5 bases left in between.

This chain links TRBV29-1 with TRBJ1-4; no clear D gene. Germline lookup yields CDR1 SQVTM and CDR2 ANQGSEA. The CDR3 is 14 residues long. V was clipped by 4 bases and J by 3 bases, with 12 bases between them. This CDR3 reads CSVGSLSANEKLFF. The CDR3 nucleotides read TGCAGCGTTGGCTCCCTATCAGCTAATGAAAAACTGTTTTTT.

The chain is built from TRBV6-5 and TRBJ2-5; no clear D. The CDR3 is made up of 15 amino acids. The germline V and J ends were trimmed by 5 bases and 1 base, with 14 bases remaining between them. CDR1 and CDR2 (germline): MNHEY, SVGAGI. CDR3 amino acids: CASSRSWASQETQYF. CDR3 nucleotides: TGTGCCAGCAGTCGCTCCTGGGCCTCCCAAGAGACCCAGTACTTC.

This chain connects TRBV4-1 to TRBJ2-1; 8 bases map to TRBD2. Germline values: CDR1 MGHRA, CDR2 YSYEKL. The length of the CDR3 is 19 residues. V was clipped by 4 bases and J by 2 bases; unmatched bases: 16. The CDR3 bases are TGCGCCAGCAGCCCAGCCTGGAGAAGCGGGGGAGGCGCCTACAATGAGCAGTTCTTC. It codes for CASSPAWRSGGGAYNEQFF.

This clone was seen a few times. The chain is built from TRBV5-1 and TRBJ1-5; 9 nucleotides agree with TRBD1. Trimming took 1 base from V and 4 from J; bases not matched to a gene: 3. The CDR3 totals 15 residues. CDR1 and CDR2 from the germline V gene are SGHRS and YFSETQ. DNA for the CDR3: TGCGCCAGCAGCTTGCACGGGACAGGGAATCAGCCCCAGCATTTT. It codes for CASSLHGTGNQPQHF.

The chain couples TRBV15 to TRBJ2-7; D not resolved. CDR1 is LNHNV, CDR2 YYDKDF, per germline (reference sequence). V gave up 0 bases and J gave up 0 bases, with 9 bases separating them. The CDR3 sequence is 15 residues long. The CDR3 reads CATSRDPGGSYEQYF. The CDR3 DNA is TGTGCCACCAGCAGAGATCCGGGCGGCTCCTACGAGCAGTACTTC.

This clone was observed once. The gene calls are TRBV28 and TRBJ2-7; perhaps TRBD1 as D (5 bases). The germline V gene encodes CDR1 MDHEN and CDR2 SYDVKM. The CDR3 has 14 residues. Trimming stripped 6 bases from V and 5 bases from J, with 17 bases between. The CDR3 spells CASRRVQGLHEQYF. The CDR3 bases are TGTGCCAGCAGACGGGTCCAGGGTCTTCACGAGCAGTACTTC.

This clone has only a few counts. V usage is TRBV2 and J usage is TRBJ1-1; D might be TRBD1 (5 bases). The V end lost 3 bases, the J end lost 7 bases, and 9 bases lay between the germline ends. Germline loops: CDR1 SNHLY, CDR2 FYNNEI. This CDR3 has 12 amino acids. CDR3 bases: TGTGCCAGCAGTGATTACGGGGGTGAAGCTTTCTTT. Translated: CASSDYGGEAFF.

The V and J genes are TRBV6-6 and TRBJ2-3, with 7 bases identical to TRBD1. Looked up from germline, CDR1 is MNHNY and CDR2 is SVGAGI (reference sequence). CDR3 length: 16 residues. After removal of 5 bases from V and 0 bases from J, the junction contained 8 bases not matched to a gene. CDR3 in amino acids: CASSKETGISTDTQYF. The CDR3 DNA follows: TGTGCCAGCAGTAAAGAGACAGGGATAAGCACAGATACGCAGTATTTT.

This clone occurred once. The V call is TRBV10-2, the J call TRBJ2-6; TRBD1 agrees at 9 bases. The J segment lost 1 base and the V segment lost 10 bases, leaving 8 bases of the junction unmatched. The CDR3 spans 16 residues. Germline CDR1 and CDR2: WSHSY and SAAADI. CDR3 nucleotide sequence: TGCGCCATAGGAGGGACAGGGAGGTCTGGGGCCAACGTCCTGACTTTC. Translation gives CAIGGTGRSGANVLTF.

This clone was found a few times. The rearrangement uses TRBV29-1 and TRBJ2-2; unclear D gene. The CDR3 totals 12 residues. Germline-derived CDR1 and CDR2 are SQVTM and ANQGSEA. V was pared by 5 bases and J by 1 base, with 5 bases between. Written as DNA, the CDR3 is TGCAGCGTTTGGGAGAACACCGGGGAGCTGTTTTTT. This codes for CSVWENTGELFF.

This clone was counted between two and nine times. The rearrangement joins TRBV7-9 to TRBJ2-7; perhaps TRBD2 as D (6 bases). Per germline, CDR1 SEHNR and CDR2 FQNEAQ (reference sequence). Between the trimmed V and J ends, which lost 4 bases and 0 bases, there was a span of 13 bases. The CDR3 contains 15 residues. The CDR3 DNA follows: TGTGCCAGCAGCTCTCTTACCGGGGGCTCCTACGAGCAGTACTTC. This sequence encodes CASSSLTGGSYEQYF.

V and J are TRBV11-2 and TRBJ2-5; TRBD2 matches 7 bases. Germline trimming cut 9 bases from V and 4 bases from J; bases unmatched to any gene: 5. CDR1 and CDR2 (germline): SGHAT, FQNNGV. This CDR3 has 12 residues. The CDR3 region is CASKRGSETQYF. Written as DNA, the CDR3 is TGTGCCAGTAAGCGGGGCTCAGAGACCCAGTACTTC.

Note on this clone: The sample holds other DNA sequences that translate to the same CDR3. V gene TRBV28 combines with J gene TRBJ1-1; D unresolved. The length of the CDR3 is 12 residues. V was clipped by 1 base and J by 0 bases, with 0 bases between them. Germline values: CDR1 MDHEN, CDR2 SYDVKM. Written as DNA, the CDR3 is TGTGCCAGCAGTTTATTGAACACTGAAGCTTTCTTT. Translated, it gives CASSLLNTEAFF.

This clone counts as medium-sized. The rearrangement links TRBV5-6 to TRBJ1-1, with a tentative D call TRBD1 (6 bases). V was pared by 3 bases and J by 1 base, with 10 bases between. Germline V gives CDR1 SGHDT, CDR2 YYEEEE. The CDR3 has 14 residues. The CDR3 nucleotides read TGTGCCAGCAGCTCCGGGACAAAGAACACTGAAGCTTTCTTT. Its translation: CASSSGTKNTEAFF. The full variable domain, completed using reference TRBV5-6 and TRBJ1-1, is DAGVTQSPTHLIKTRGQQVTLRCSPKSGHDTVSWYQQALGQGPQFIFQYYEEEERQRGNFPDRFSGHQFPNYSSELNVNALLLGDSALYLCASSSGTKNTEAFFGQGTRLTVV.

As for this clone: Other DNA sequences within the sample encode an identical CDR3. The chain uses TRBV2 and TRBJ1-2; D ambiguous. The CDR3 length is 13 residues. Germline CDR1 SNHLY, CDR2 FYNNEI. V lost 8 bases and J 0 bases, leaving 10 bases between the germline ends. The CDR3 here is CASGNSPNYGYTF. The CDR3, as DNA: TGTGCCAGCGGGAACAGCCCTAACTATGGCTACACCTTC.